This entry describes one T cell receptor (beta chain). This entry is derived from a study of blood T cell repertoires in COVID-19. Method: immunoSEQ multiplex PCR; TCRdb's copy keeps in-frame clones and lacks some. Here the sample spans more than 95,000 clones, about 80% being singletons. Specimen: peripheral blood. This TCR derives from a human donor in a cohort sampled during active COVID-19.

CDR3 amino acids: CASSPGRTYSGNTIYF. The CDR3 nucleotides are TGTGCCAGCTCACCAGGAAGGACTTACTCTGGAAACACCATATATTTT. V is TRBV18 and J is TRBJ1-3; D not certain. Trimming took off 2 bases at V and 0 bases at J, with 11 bases between the two ends. The CDR3 has 16 amino acids. Germline V gives CDR1 KGHSH, CDR2 LQKENI.